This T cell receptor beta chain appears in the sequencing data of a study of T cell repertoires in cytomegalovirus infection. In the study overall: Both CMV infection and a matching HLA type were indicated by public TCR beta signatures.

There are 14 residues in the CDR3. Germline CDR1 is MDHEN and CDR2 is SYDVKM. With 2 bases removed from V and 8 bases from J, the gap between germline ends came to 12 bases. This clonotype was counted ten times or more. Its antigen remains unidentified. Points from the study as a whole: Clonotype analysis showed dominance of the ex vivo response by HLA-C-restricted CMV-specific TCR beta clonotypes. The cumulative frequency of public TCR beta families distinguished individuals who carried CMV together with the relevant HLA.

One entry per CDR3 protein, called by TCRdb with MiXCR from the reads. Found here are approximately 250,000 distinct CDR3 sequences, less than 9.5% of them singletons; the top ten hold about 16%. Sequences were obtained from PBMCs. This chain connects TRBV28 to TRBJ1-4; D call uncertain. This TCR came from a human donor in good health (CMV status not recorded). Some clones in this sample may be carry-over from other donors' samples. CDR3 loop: CASSLGGRKEKLFF. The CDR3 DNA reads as TGTGCCAGCAGTTTAGGAGGGCGCAAAGAAAAACTGTTTTTT.